The T cell receptor beta chain under discussion was sequenced for a study of T cell repertoires in cytomegalovirus infection. Background on the study: CMV infection together with matching HLA type was indicated by public TCR beta signatures.

Overall study findings and caveats: Summed frequency of shared TCR beta families picked out CMV carriers who also had the relevant HLA.

The CDR3 totals 12 residues. CDR1 is SQVTM, CDR2 ANQGSEA, per germline. V dropped 6 bases and J dropped 4 bases, with 13 bases sitting between them. Regarding this clonotype: Its cognate antigen is unknown.

TCRdb recomputed calls from the reads with MiXCR, one row per CDR3 protein. The data hold roughly 920,000 distinct CDR3 sequences, with 31% observed a single time. The chain combines TRBV29-1 with TRBJ2-7; the D is unclear. The sequence was obtained from a human donor in good health (CMV status not recorded). Some clones in this sample may be carry-over from other donors' samples. Sequencing was performed on cultured CD8+ T cells from PBMCs, taken from culture after CMV antigen stimulation. This CDR3 is CSVIGQRYEQYF. For the CDR3, the DNA is TGCAGCGTGATTGGCCAGCGTTACGAGCAGTACTTC.